This is a list of T cell receptor beta chains from one sample in a study of T cell repertoires in cytomegalovirus infection. In TCRdb, the reads were re-called with MiXCR into one record per CDR3 protein. The sample lists 250,000 or so distinct CDR3 sequences; 15% to 20% were seen once. The sequencing input was CD8+ T cells from PBMCs. These receptors originate from a human donor in good health (CMV status not recorded). Some clones in this sample may be carry-over from other donors' samples. Both conserved end residues are part of each CDR3. D genes are given only for firm matches. Some rows have no size entry. The others give once, few or many, or a class for an expanded clone.

CDR3aa: CSARGGSGPHGTDTQYF; CDR3nt: TGCAGTGCTAGAGGTGGGTCAGGACCTCACGGCACAGATACGCAGTATTTT; j_gene: TRBJ2-3; v_gene: TRBV20-1; d_gene: -; abundance: -; len: 17
CDR3aa: CASSPRWGGVYGYTF; CDR3nt: TGCGCCAGCAGCCCACGATGGGGTGGGGTCTATGGCTACACCTTC; j_gene: TRBJ1-2; v_gene: TRBV4-3; d_gene: -; abundance: -; len: 15
CDR3aa: CASSHNYEQYF; CDR3nt: TGTGCCAGCAGCCACAATTACGAGCAGTACTTC; j_gene: TRBJ2-7; v_gene: TRBV14; d_gene: -; abundance: -; len: 11
CDR3aa: CASSPSTGRNYGYTF; CDR3nt: TGTGCCAGCAGTCCTTCGACGGGCAGAAACTATGGCTACACCTTC; j_gene: TRBJ1-2; v_gene: TRBV6-5; d_gene: -; abundance: -; len: 15
CDR3aa: CATSEPGSNQPQHF; CDR3nt: TGTGCCACCAGTGAACCAGGTAGCAATCAGCCCCAGCATTTT; j_gene: TRBJ1-5; v_gene: TRBV24-1; d_gene: -; abundance: -; len: 14
CDR3aa: CASSFRGSSYEQYF; CDR3nt: TGTGCCAGCAGCTTCAGGGGAAGTTCCTACGAGCAGTACTTC; j_gene: TRBJ2-7; v_gene: TRBV7-2; d_gene: -; abundance: many; len: 14
CDR3aa: CASSLVSRDEQYF; CDR3nt: TGTGCCAGCAGCTTGGTGTCGAGGGACGAGCAGTACTTC; j_gene: TRBJ2-7; v_gene: TRBV7-2; d_gene: -; abundance: many; len: 13
CDR3aa: CASSPAGYNEKLFF; CDR3nt: TGTGCCAGCAGCCCCGCGGGATATAATGAAAAACTGTTTTTT; j_gene: TRBJ1-4; v_gene: TRBV5-6; d_gene: -; abundance: few; len: 14
CDR3aa: CASSPFGGPYEQYF; CDR3nt: TGTGCCAGCAGCCCCTTCGGGGGCCCCTACGAGCAGTACTTC; j_gene: TRBJ2-7; v_gene: TRBV7-6; d_gene: -; abundance: many; len: 14
CDR3aa: CATGKRGVDTQYF; CDR3nt: TGTGCCACCGGCAAGCGGGGGGTTGATACGCAGTATTTT; j_gene: TRBJ2-3; v_gene: TRBV24-1; d_gene: TRBD2; abundance: -; len: 13
CDR3aa: CASSPPMDRYEQYF; CDR3nt: TGTGCCAGCAGCCCACCTATGGATCGGTACGAGCAGTACTTC; j_gene: TRBJ2-7; v_gene: TRBV7-9; d_gene: -; abundance: few; len: 14
CDR3aa: CASSLASTGSAADTQYF; CDR3nt: TGTGCCAGCAGCTTAGCGAGCACAGGGAGTGCGGCAGATACGCAGTATTTT; j_gene: TRBJ2-3; v_gene: TRBV7-2; d_gene: -; abundance: many; len: 17
CDR3aa: CASSYSGLDTEAFF; CDR3nt: TGTGCCAGCAGTTACTCAGGCTTAGACACTGAAGCTTTCTTT; j_gene: TRBJ1-1; v_gene: TRBV6-2/TRBV6-3; d_gene: -; abundance: -; len: 14
CDR3aa: CSAETGVYYEQYF; CDR3nt: TGCAGTGCTGAAACAGGGGTTTACTACGAGCAGTACTTC; j_gene: TRBJ2-7; v_gene: TRBV20-1; d_gene: TRBD1; abundance: few; len: 13
CDR3aa: CASSLTTGELFF; CDR3nt: TGTGCCAGCAGCTTAACCACCGGGGAGCTGTTTTTT; j_gene: TRBJ2-2; v_gene: TRBV11-3; d_gene: -; abundance: many; len: 12
CDR3aa: CASSSAGLSGNTIYF; CDR3nt: TGTGCCAGCAGCTCGGCGGGCCTCAGTGGAAACACCATATATTTT; j_gene: TRBJ1-3; v_gene: TRBV6-1; d_gene: -; abundance: few; len: 15
CDR3aa: CASSSPGQWTDTQYF; CDR3nt: TGTGCCAGCAGCTCACCGGGACAGTGGACAGATACGCAGTATTTT; j_gene: TRBJ2-3; v_gene: TRBV7-9; d_gene: TRBD1; abundance: few; len: 15
CDR3aa: CASSRTYGAEQYF; CDR3nt: TGTGCCAGCAGCCGAACGTACGGTGCCGAGCAGTACTTC; j_gene: TRBJ2-7; v_gene: TRBV13; d_gene: -; abundance: many; len: 13
CDR3aa: CSVEGTQTYNEQFF; CDR3nt: TGCAGCGTTGAAGGGACCCAAACCTACAATGAGCAGTTCTTC; j_gene: TRBJ2-1; v_gene: TRBV29-1; d_gene: -; abundance: -; len: 14
CDR3aa: CASSFSVGGGGNQPQHF; CDR3nt: TGTGCCAGCAGTTTCTCTGTGGGGGGAGGAGGCAATCAGCCCCAGCATTTT; j_gene: TRBJ1-5; v_gene: TRBV28; d_gene: -; abundance: many; len: 17
CDR3aa: CSARDRTVYVGTEAFF; CDR3nt: TGCAGTGCTAGAGATAGGACAGTTTATGTGGGGACTGAAGCTTTCTTT; j_gene: TRBJ1-1; v_gene: TRBV20-1; d_gene: -; abundance: -; len: 16
CDR3aa: CATLQGSSSYNEQFF; CDR3nt: TGTGCCACTCTACAGGGGTCGAGCTCCTACAATGAGCAGTTCTTC; j_gene: TRBJ2-1; v_gene: TRBV19; d_gene: TRBD1; abundance: -; len: 15
CDR3aa: CSVVGLRNTIYF; CDR3nt: TGCAGCGTTGTGGGTCTAAGGAACACCATATATTTT; j_gene: TRBJ1-3; v_gene: TRBV29-1; d_gene: -; abundance: few; len: 12
CDR3aa: CSARGDGNYGYTF; CDR3nt: TGCAGTGCTAGGGGGGACGGGAACTATGGCTACACCTTC; j_gene: TRBJ1-2; v_gene: TRBV20-1; d_gene: -; abundance: many; len: 13
CDR3aa: CASSLEGVNTEAFF; CDR3nt: TGTGCCAGCAGCTTAGAAGGGGTTAACACTGAAGCTTTCTTT; j_gene: TRBJ1-1; v_gene: TRBV7-6; d_gene: -; abundance: -; len: 14
CDR3aa: CASSLGDYWGNEKLFF; CDR3nt: TGTGCCAGCAGCTTGGGGGATTACTGGGGTAATGAAAAACTGTTTTTT; j_gene: TRBJ1-4; v_gene: TRBV7-2; d_gene: -; abundance: many; len: 16
CDR3aa: CASSLGSSGNTEAFF; CDR3nt: TGTGCCAGCAGCTTAGGATCATCAGGGAACACTGAAGCTTTCTTT; j_gene: TRBJ1-1; v_gene: TRBV7-6; d_gene: -; abundance: few; len: 15
CDR3aa: CAISESPGELFF; CDR3nt: TGTGCCATCTCCGAGTCGCCCGGGGAGCTGTTTTTT; j_gene: TRBJ2-2; v_gene: TRBV10-3; d_gene: -; abundance: -; len: 12
CDR3aa: CASSLYGDMNTEAFF; CDR3nt: TGTGCCAGCAGCTTATATGGGGACATGAACACTGAAGCTTTCTTT; j_gene: TRBJ1-1; v_gene: TRBV7-2; d_gene: -; abundance: many; len: 15
CDR3aa: CASSLLAGGPGDEQFF; CDR3nt: TGTGCCAGCAGCTTGCTAGCGGGGGGGCCTGGAGATGAGCAGTTCTTC; j_gene: TRBJ2-1; v_gene: TRBV7-8; d_gene: TRBD2; abundance: many; len: 16
CDR3aa: CASSPSTGGSNGELFF; CDR3nt: TGTGCCAGCAGTCCGTCGACAGGGGGGTCGAACGGGGAGCTGTTTTTT; j_gene: TRBJ2-2; v_gene: TRBV28; d_gene: TRBD1; abundance: many; len: 16
CDR3aa: CASSPDGLAGKNEQFF; CDR3nt: TGTGCCAGCAGCCCCGACGGACTAGCGGGGAAGAATGAGCAGTTCTTC; j_gene: TRBJ2-1; v_gene: TRBV7-3; d_gene: TRBD2; abundance: many; len: 16
CDR3aa: CASSPWGRSGEQYF; CDR3nt: TGTGCCAGCAGTCCTTGGGGACGGTCCGGCGAGCAGTACTTC; j_gene: TRBJ2-7; v_gene: TRBV6-1; d_gene: -; abundance: -; len: 14
CDR3aa: CASSFIGTLYNSPLHF; CDR3nt: TGTGCCAGCAGCTTCATCGGGACACTTTATAATTCACCCCTCCACTTT; j_gene: TRBJ1-6; v_gene: TRBV5-6; d_gene: -; abundance: few; len: 16
CDR3aa: CASSAQAGRTYNEQFF; CDR3nt: TGTGCCAGCAGCGCCCAGGCGGGCAGGACGTACAATGAGCAGTTCTTC; j_gene: TRBJ2-1; v_gene: TRBV7-9; d_gene: -; abundance: many; len: 16
CDR3aa: CASSMTWSRGGETQYF; CDR3nt: TGTGCCAGTAGTATGACTTGGAGTCGCGGGGGAGAGACCCAGTACTTC; j_gene: TRBJ2-5; v_gene: TRBV19; d_gene: TRBD2; abundance: -; len: 16
CDR3aa: CASRREPGQGHEQYF; CDR3nt: TGTGCCAGTAGACGAGAACCGGGACAGGGGCACGAGCAGTACTTC; j_gene: TRBJ2-7; v_gene: TRBV28; d_gene: TRBD1; abundance: many; len: 15
CDR3aa: CSALGATGELFF; CDR3nt: TGCAGCGCTCTGGGGGCCACCGGGGAGCTGTTTTTT; j_gene: TRBJ2-2; v_gene: TRBV29-1; d_gene: -; abundance: -; len: 12
CDR3aa: CASSPRGAAGANVLTF; CDR3nt: TGTGCCAGCAGCCCTCGTGGGGCGGCGGGGGCCAACGTCCTGACTTTC; j_gene: TRBJ2-6; v_gene: TRBV5-5; d_gene: -; abundance: -; len: 16
CDR3aa: CASRGGLAENFAWYEQYF; CDR3nt: TGTGCCAGCAGGGGGGGACTAGCGGAGAACTTCGCCTGGTACGAGCAGTACTTC; j_gene: TRBJ2-7; v_gene: TRBV2; d_gene: TRBD2; abundance: -; len: 18
CDR3aa: CSAKGRNSNQPQHF; CDR3nt: TGCAGTGCTAAGGGACGGAATAGCAATCAGCCCCAGCATTTT; j_gene: TRBJ1-5; v_gene: TRBV20-1; d_gene: -; abundance: -; len: 14
CDR3aa: CASRGSWGQPQHF; CDR3nt: TGTGCCAGCAGGGGGTCGTGGGGTCAGCCCCAGCATTTT; j_gene: TRBJ1-5; v_gene: TRBV27; d_gene: -; abundance: many; len: 13
CDR3aa: CSARAGPPMLDSYEQYF; CDR3nt: TGCAGTGCTAGAGCGGGACCCCCCATGTTGGATAGCTACGAGCAGTACTTC; j_gene: TRBJ2-7; v_gene: TRBV20-1; d_gene: -; abundance: few; len: 17
CDR3aa: CSARAWQLNYGYTF; CDR3nt: TGCAGTGCTAGAGCCTGGCAGCTCAACTATGGCTACACCTTC; j_gene: TRBJ1-2; v_gene: TRBV20-1; d_gene: -; abundance: few; len: 14
CDR3aa: CSVEGTGSNVGQYF; CDR3nt: TGCAGCGTTGAAGGGACAGGGAGCAACGTTGGGCAGTACTTC; j_gene: TRBJ2-7; v_gene: TRBV29-1; d_gene: TRBD1; abundance: once; len: 14
CDR3aa: CASSYGTSGYEQYF; CDR3nt: TGTGCCAGCAGTTACGGGACTAGCGGCTACGAGCAGTACTTC; j_gene: TRBJ2-7; v_gene: TRBV2; d_gene: TRBD2; abundance: few; len: 14